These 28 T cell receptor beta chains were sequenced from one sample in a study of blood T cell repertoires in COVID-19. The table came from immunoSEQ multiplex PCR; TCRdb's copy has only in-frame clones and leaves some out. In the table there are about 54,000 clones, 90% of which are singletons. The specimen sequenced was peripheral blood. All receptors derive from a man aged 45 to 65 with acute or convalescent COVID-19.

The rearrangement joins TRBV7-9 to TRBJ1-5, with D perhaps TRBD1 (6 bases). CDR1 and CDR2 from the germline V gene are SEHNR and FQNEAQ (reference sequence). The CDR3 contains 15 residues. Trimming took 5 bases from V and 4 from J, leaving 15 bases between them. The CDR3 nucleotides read TGTGCCAGCAGCCAGAACACAGGGAATAATCAGCCCCAGCATTTT. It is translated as CASSQNTGNNQPQHF. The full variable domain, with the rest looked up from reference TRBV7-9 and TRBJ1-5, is DTGVSQNPRHKITKRGQNVTFRCDPISEHNRLYWYRQTLGQGPEFLTYFQNEAQLEKSRLLSDRFSAERPKGSFSTLEIQRTEQGDSAMYLCASSQNTGNNQPQHFGDGTRLSIL.

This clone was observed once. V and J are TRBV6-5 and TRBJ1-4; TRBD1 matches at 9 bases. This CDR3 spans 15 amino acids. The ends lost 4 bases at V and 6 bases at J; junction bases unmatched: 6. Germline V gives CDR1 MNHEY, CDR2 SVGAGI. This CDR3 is CASSSPGTGYEKLFF. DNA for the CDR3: TGTGCCAGCAGTTCCCCCGGGACAGGGTATGAAAAACTGTTTTTT.

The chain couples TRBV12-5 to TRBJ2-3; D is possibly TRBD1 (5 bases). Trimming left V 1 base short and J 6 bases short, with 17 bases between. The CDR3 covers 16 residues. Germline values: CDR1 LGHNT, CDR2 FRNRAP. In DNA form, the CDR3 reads TGTGCTAGTGGTTTGGCCCCGACAGTCCCTCAGGATACGCAGTATTTT. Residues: CASGLAPTVPQDTQYF.

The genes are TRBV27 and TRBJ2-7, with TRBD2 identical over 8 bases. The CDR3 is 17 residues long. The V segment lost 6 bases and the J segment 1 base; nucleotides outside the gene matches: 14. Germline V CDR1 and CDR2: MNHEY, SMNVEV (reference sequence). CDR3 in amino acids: CASRHKRFSGESYEQYF. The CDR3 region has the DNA TGTGCCAGCAGACACAAGCGATTTAGCGGGGAATCCTACGAGCAGTACTTC.

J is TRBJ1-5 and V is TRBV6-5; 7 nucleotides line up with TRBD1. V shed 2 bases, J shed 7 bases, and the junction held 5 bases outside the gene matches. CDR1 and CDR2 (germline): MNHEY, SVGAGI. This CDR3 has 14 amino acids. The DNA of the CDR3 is TGTGCCAGCAGTTACAGGGGGCGAGGGCAGCCCCAGCATTTT. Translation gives CASSYRGRGQPQHF.

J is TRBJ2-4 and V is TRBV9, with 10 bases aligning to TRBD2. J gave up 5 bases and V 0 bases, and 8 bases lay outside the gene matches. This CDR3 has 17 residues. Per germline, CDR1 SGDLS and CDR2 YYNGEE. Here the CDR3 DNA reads TGTGCCAGCAGCGTAGGAGCGGGAGGGCCTGGTGAAAACATTCAGTACTTC. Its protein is CASSVGAGGPGENIQYF.

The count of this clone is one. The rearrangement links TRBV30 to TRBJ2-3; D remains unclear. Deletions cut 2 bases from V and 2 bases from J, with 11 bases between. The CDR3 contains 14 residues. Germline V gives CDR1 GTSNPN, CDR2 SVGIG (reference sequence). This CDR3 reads CAWSPGPLTDTQYF. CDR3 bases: TGTGCCTGGAGTCCAGGCCCTCTCACAGATACGCAGTATTTT.

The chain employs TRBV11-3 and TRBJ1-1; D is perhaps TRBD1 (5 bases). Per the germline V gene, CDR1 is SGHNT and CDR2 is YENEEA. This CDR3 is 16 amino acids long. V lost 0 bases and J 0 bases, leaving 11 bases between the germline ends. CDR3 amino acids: CASSLEIGHLNTEAFF. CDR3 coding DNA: TGTGCCAGCAGCTTAGAGATAGGACACCTGAACACTGAAGCTTTCTTT.

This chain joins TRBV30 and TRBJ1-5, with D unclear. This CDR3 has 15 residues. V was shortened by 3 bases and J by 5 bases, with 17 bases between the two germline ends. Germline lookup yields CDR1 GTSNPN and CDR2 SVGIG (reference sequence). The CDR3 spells CAWSETRLGDQPQHF. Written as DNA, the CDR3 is TGTGCCTGGAGCGAAACCAGACTCGGGGATCAGCCCCAGCATTTT.

The CDR3 here is CATSRTGSYQETQYF. As DNA, the CDR3 is TGTGCCACCTCCCGGACAGGGTCGTACCAAGAGACCCAGTACTTC. The chain uses TRBV27 and TRBJ2-5; 8 bases are a match to TRBD1. CDR3 length: 15 residues. The V segment lost 10 bases and the J segment 0 bases; nucleotides outside the gene matches: 10. Germline V gives CDR1 MNHEY, CDR2 SMNVEV (reference sequence).

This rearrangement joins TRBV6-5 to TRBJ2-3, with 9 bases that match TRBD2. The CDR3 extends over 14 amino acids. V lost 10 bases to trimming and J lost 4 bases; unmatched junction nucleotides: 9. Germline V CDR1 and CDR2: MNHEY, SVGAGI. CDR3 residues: CATRGLAKPDTQYF. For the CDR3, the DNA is TGTGCCACCAGAGGACTAGCGAAACCAGATACGCAGTATTTT.

CDR3 sequence: CATSDPTGDTGELFF. DNA of the CDR3: TGTGCCACCAGTGACCCGACAGGGGACACCGGGGAGCTGTTTTTT. The chain links TRBV24-1 to TRBJ2-2; 8 nucleotides agree with TRBD1. Germline assignment: CDR1 KGHDR and CDR2 SFDVKD. Trimming at V came to 4 bases and at J to 3 bases, leaving 3 bases not matched to a gene. The CDR3 contains 15 residues.

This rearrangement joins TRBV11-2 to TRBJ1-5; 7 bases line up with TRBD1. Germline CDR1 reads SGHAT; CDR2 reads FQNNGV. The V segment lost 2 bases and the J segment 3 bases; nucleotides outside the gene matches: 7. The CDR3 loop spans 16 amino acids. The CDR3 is CASSLLGDSTNQPQHF. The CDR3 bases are TGTGCCAGCAGCTTATTGGGGGACAGCACCAATCAGCCCCAGCATTTT.

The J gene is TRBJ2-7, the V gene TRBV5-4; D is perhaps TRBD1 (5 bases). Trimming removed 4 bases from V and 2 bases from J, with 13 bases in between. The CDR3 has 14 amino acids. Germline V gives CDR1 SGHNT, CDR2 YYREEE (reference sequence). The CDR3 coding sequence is TGTGCCAGCAGCCTAGGGGTGGGCGCCTACGAGCAGTACTTC. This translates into CASSLGVGAYEQYF.

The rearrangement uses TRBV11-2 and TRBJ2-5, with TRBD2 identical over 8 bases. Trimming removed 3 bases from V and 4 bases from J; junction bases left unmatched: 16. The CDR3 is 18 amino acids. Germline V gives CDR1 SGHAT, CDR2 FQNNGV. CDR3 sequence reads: CASSFLGLGGSGRETQYF. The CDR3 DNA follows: TGTGCCAGCAGCTTTTTGGGACTAGGGGGGTCGGGGCGAGAGACCCAGTACTTC.

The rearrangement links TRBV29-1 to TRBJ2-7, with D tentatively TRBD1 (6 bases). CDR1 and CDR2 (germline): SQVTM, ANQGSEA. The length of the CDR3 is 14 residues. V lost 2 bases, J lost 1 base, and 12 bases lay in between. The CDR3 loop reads CSVELRGISYEQYF. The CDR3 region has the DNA TGCAGCGTTGAACTCAGGGGAATATCCTACGAGCAGTACTTC.

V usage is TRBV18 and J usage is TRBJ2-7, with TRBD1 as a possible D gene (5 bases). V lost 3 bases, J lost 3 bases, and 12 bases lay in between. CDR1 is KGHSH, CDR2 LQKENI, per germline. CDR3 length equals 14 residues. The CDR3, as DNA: TGTGCCAGCTCACCTGGTAGGGGCGGCTACGAGCAGTACTTC. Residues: CASSPGRGGYEQYF.

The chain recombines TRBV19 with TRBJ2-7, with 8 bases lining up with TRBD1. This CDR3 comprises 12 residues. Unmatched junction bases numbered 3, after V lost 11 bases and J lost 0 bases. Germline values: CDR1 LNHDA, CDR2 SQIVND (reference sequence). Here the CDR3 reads CAGGQGSYEQYF. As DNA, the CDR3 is TGTGCCGGTGGACAGGGCTCCTACGAGCAGTACTTC.

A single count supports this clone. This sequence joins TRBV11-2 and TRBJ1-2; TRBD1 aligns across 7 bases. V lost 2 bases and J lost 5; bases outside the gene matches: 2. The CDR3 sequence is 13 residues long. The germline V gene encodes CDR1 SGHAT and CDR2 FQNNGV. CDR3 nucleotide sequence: TGTGCCAGCAGCTTAAAACAGGGGTATGGCTACACCTTC. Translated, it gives CASSLKQGYGYTF.

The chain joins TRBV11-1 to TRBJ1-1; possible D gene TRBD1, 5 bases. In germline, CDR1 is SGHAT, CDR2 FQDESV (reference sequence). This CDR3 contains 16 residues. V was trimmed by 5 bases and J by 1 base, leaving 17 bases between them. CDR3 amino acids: CASSPTRGRENTEAFF. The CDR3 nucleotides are TGTGCCAGCAGCCCCACCCGCGGCAGGGAGAACACTGAAGCTTTCTTT.

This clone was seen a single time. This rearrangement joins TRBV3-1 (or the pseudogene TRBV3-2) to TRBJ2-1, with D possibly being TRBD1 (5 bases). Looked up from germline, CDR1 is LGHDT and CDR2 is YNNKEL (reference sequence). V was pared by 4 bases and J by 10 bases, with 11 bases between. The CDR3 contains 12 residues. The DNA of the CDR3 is TGTGCCAGCAGCCTCCTGGGGCAAGAGCAGTTCTTC. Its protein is CASSLLGQEQFF.

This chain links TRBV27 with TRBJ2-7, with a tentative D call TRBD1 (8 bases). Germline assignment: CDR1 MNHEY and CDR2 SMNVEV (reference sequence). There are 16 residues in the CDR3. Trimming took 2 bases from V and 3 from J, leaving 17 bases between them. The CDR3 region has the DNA TGTGCCAGCAGTTTAACCCGGACAGGGAGGGGCTACGAGCAGTACTTC. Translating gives CASSLTRTGRGYEQYF.

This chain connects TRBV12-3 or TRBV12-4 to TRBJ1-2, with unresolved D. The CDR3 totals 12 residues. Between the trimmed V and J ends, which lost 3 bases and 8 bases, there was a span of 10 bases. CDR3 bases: TGTGCCAGCAGTTTCGGTCTTTTCGGCTACACCTTC. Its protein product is CASSFGLFGYTF.

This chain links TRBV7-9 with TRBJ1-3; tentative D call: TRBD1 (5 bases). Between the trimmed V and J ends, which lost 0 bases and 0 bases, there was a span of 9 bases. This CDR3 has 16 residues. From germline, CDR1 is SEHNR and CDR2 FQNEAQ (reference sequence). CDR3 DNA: TGTGCCAGCAGCTTAGCCCCTACAGGCTCTGGAAACACCATATATTTT. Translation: CASSLAPTGSGNTIYF. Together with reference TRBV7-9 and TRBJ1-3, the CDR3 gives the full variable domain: DTGVSQNPRHKITKRGQNVTFRCDPISEHNRLYWYRQTLGQGPEFLTYFQNEAQLEKSRLLSDRFSAERPKGSFSTLEIQRTEQGDSAMYLCASSLAPTGSGNTIYFGEGSWLTVV.

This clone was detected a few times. CDR3 DNA: TGTGCCAGCCAGGGTAACTATGGCTACACCTTC. Protein: CASQGNYGYTF. The gene calls are TRBV28 and TRBJ1-2, with D possibly matching TRBD1 (5 bases). The CDR3 has 11 amino acids. V was trimmed by 8 bases and J by 1 base, leaving 5 bases between them. The germline V gene encodes CDR1 MDHEN and CDR2 SYDVKM.

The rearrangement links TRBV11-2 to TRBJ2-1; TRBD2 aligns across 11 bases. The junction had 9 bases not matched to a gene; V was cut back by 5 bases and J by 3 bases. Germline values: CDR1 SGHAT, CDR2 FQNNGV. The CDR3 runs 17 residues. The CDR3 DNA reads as TGTGCCAGCAGCACTCGGCGGGGGACTAGCGGCTACAATGAGCAGTTCTTC. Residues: CASSTRRGTSGYNEQFF.

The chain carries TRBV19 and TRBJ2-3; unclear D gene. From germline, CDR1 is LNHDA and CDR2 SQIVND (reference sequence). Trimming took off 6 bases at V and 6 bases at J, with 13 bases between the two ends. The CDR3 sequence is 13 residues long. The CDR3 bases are TGTGCCAGTAGCGACCGAGGATGGGATACGCAGTATTTT. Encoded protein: CASSDRGWDTQYF.

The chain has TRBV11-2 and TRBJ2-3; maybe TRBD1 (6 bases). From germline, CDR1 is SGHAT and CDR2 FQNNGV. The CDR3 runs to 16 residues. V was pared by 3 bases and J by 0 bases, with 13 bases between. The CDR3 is CASSLIGQSSTDTQYF. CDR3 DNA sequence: TGTGCCAGCAGCTTGATTGGACAGAGTAGCACAGATACGCAGTATTTT.